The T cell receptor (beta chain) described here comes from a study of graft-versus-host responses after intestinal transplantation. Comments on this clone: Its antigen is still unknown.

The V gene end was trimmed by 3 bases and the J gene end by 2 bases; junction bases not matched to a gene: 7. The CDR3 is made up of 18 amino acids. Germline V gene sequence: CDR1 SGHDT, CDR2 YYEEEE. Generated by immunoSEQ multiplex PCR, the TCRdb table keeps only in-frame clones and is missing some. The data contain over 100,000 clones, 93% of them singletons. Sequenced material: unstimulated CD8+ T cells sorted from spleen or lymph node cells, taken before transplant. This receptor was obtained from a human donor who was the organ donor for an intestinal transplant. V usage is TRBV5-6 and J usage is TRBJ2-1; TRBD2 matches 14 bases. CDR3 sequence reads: CASSSMTSGRATYNEQFF. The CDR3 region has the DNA TGTGCCAGCAGCTCGATGACTAGCGGGAGGGCTACCTACAATGAGCAGTTCTTC.